The clone carrying this T cell receptor (beta chain) has a count of ten or more. Its antigen is currently unknown. This entry is derived from a study of CD8 T cells in ankylosing spondylitis. Whole-study results and caveats: In reactive arthritis synovial fluid and blood, some motif variants had been reported before.

TCRdb redid the calling of the 5' RACE reads with MiXCR, one entry per CDR3 protein. The sample carries 150,000 to 200,000 distinct CDR3 sequences, roughly 12% recorded once. The CDR3 covers 14 residues. Germline CDR1 and CDR2: SGHTA and FQGNSA. V shed 0 bases and J shed 2 bases, with 8 bases lying between them. Specimen: blood, either unsorted or a sorted T cell fraction (not recorded which). The chain joins TRBV7-2 to TRBJ2-7; D remains ambiguous. The sequence derives from a male donor with ankylosing spondylitis or in good health (not recorded which). CDR3: CASSLAGSPYEQYF. CDR3 coding DNA: TGTGCCAGCAGCTTAGCGGGGTCCCCCTACGAGCAGTACTTC.